This paragraph reports one TCR beta chain. This receptor's antigen is unknown. No base quality values were provided; no much bigger clone lies one nucleotide off. What this sample's time point label stands for: naive CD8 control sorted from an acute-time-point sample. Enrolled in the Montreal Hepatitis C Cohort (HEPCO) in Canada, the donors were people who inject drugs, and these donors were followed every 3 months. Acute primary HCV infection was defined as a positive HCV RNA or antibody test after a negative test within the previous 24 weeks. CD3, CD8 and CD45RO antibodies were used for surface staining, and dead cells were excluded with an aqua fixable dye. Among the cohort members were 8 or 9 spontaneous resolvers, with spontaneous resolution defined as HCV RNA clearance within 24 weeks. Frozen stocks of peripheral blood mononuclear cells were first thawed, after which negative isolation of CD8+ T cells was carried out using the MACS CD8+ T cell Isolation Kit. Sorting of the cells was done on a BD FACSAria II cell sorter.

This entry belongs to a study of CD8 T cells in acute hepatitis C reinfection (dated by TCRdb to about 2021). Describing the broader study: The study profiled the TCRbeta repertoire of CD8+ T cells specific for the HCV NS3-1073 epitope during acute infection and after viral clearance. Several spontaneous resolvers contributed paired acute and follow-up samples. General findings and caveats noted by the study authors: All groups preferentially used the TRBV04 and TRBV06 gene families, and overrepresentation in the naive pool did not explain this preferential usage. Some 12 public clonotypes were found regardless of outcome, and V04-02/J02-02 was used by one public clonotype. Only the TCRbeta chain was sequenced in bulk, so alphabeta pairing of public clonotypes could not be determined. The NS3-1073 specific repertoires were highly diverse, and diversity did not differ significantly among acute resolver, follow-up resolver and acute chronic samples. It was rare for CDR3 sequences to be shared with other epitopes, and exact matching may have been limited by differing sequencing approaches. No follow-up repertoires were available for chronically infected subjects, since NS3-1073 specific cells were too rare to be sorted.

From the cysteine up to the phenylalanine, the CDR3 has a length of 16 residues. CDR3 DNA only is kept here, 48 bases in frame from base 1. The germline V gene yields SGHDN for CDR1 and FVKESK for CDR2. Relative to germline, V is missing 3 bases and J is missing 5 bases, with 6 bases of the junction outside any gene match. Genomic DNA was extracted from FACS-sorted cells, and TCRbeta chain sequencing was performed through the commercial immunoSEQ service. Per the original workflow: ImmunoSEQ Analyzer software v3.0 and R v3.5.1 were the tools used to analyze the repertoire data. Only productive rearrangements were analyzed, because sequences with stop codons or out-of-frame rearrangements were removed. Simpson diversity, Shannon entropy, CDR3 length and nucleotide addition metrics were obtained from the sequencing provider. Clonotypes were categorized by frequency as dominant, sub-dominant, low or lowest abundance, and clonotypes below 0.1% were excluded from most analyses. A CDR3 amino acid clonotype was called public if the clonotype appeared in at least two subjects at a cumulative frequency of at least 0.5%. The source is immuneACCESS, and TCRdb retained only in-frame sequences with V and J called. Part of the clones is not carried over; for the studies checked, unresolved V genes explain less than half of this, and the remainder is unexplained. V, J and clone size are those of that table, while D and trimming were read from the DNA. The sample yields 30,000 to 45,000 clones; roughly 85% were counted once. In total, the top ten clones hold 9.5% to 12% of the sample.

The sequenced material came from naive CD8+ T cells from PBMCs. The label giving this sample's cell subset or site can be read as: sorted total naive CD45RO-negative CD8+ T cells. The source of this sequence is a woman aged 18-30 years who spontaneously cleared hepatitis C infection. The chain uses TRBV14 and TRBJ2-7; 14 of the junction bases match TRBD2. The CDR3 region reads CASSQGLAGVIHEQYF. At the DNA level, the sequence is TGTGCCAGCAGCCAGGGACTAGCGGGAGTTATCCACGAGCAGTACTTC.